The 14 T cell receptor beta chains reported below all come from one sample, sequenced in a study of blood T cell repertoires in COVID-19. Sequenced by immunoSEQ multiplex PCR; TCRdb stores in-frame clones only, minus some. Among 450,000 or so clones, roughly 89% were seen once, and the ten largest hold approximately 0.9%. The sample comprised peripheral blood. These receptors came from a man aged 18 to 30 with COVID-19, enrolled during active disease.

The chain couples TRBV6-5 to TRBJ2-3, with D unclear. CDR3 length: 14 amino acids. Germline values: CDR1 MNHEY, CDR2 SVGAGI. The germline V and J ends were trimmed by 4 bases and 3 bases, with 11 bases remaining between them. As DNA, the CDR3 is TGTGCCAGCAGTTCTGCCGACTGGACAGATACGCAGTATTTT. Encoded protein: CASSSADWTDTQYF.

This clone has only a few counts. The chain carries TRBV11-1 and TRBJ2-1; 9 bases map to TRBD2. Germline lookup yields CDR1 SGHAT and CDR2 FQDESV (reference sequence). The CDR3 length is 14 residues. V lost 1 base and J lost 9; bases outside the gene matches: 4. CDR3 nucleotide sequence: TGTGCCAGCAGCTTAGGGCTAGCGGGGCTTGAGCAGTTCTTC. This sequence encodes CASSLGLAGLEQFF.

The chain employs TRBV6-5 and TRBJ2-3; 7 bases agree with TRBD1. V lost 6 bases to trimming and J lost 8 bases; unmatched junction nucleotides: 8. The CDR3 runs to 13 residues. Germline V lookup: CDR1 MNHEY, CDR2 SVGAGI. This chain's CDR3 is CASRPGQPSTQYF. CDR3 coding DNA: TGTGCCAGCAGACCGGGACAGCCGAGTACGCAGTATTTT.

The rearrangement joins TRBV29-1 to TRBJ2-7, with D maybe TRBD1 (6 bases). Germline V gene lookup returns CDR1 SQVTM and CDR2 ANQGSEA. Trimming removed 2 bases at V and 7 bases at J, with 6 bases between. The CDR3 has 10 amino acids. The CDR3 region has the DNA TGCAGCGTTGAACAGGGGGAGCAGTACTTC. The encoded protein is CSVEQGEQYF.

V gene TRBV19 combines with J gene TRBJ2-2; the match to TRBD2 covers 7 bases. CDR3 size: 15 residues. The junction had 4 bases not matched to a gene; V was cut back by 2 bases and J by 4 bases. The germline V gene has CDR1 LNHDA and CDR2 SQIVND (reference sequence). The CDR3 region has the DNA TGTGCCAGTAGTATATGGGGGGGGAGCACCGGGGAGCTGTTTTTT. This sequence encodes CASSIWGGSTGELFF.

This chain joins TRBV5-1 and TRBJ2-1; 10 bases line up with TRBD2. The junction had 10 bases not matched to a gene; V was cut back by 3 bases and J by 4 bases. CDR1 is SGHRS and CDR2 is YFSETQ in the germline V gene. The CDR3 is 17 amino acids. As DNA, the CDR3 is TGCGCCAGCAGCTCGCAGCCTAGCGGGAGAGCTTACAATGAGCAGTTCTTC. The encoded protein is CASSSQPSGRAYNEQFF. The variable domain in full, with the rest retrieved from reference TRBV5-1 and TRBJ2-1, is KAGVTQTPRYLIKTRGQQVTLSCSPISGHRSVSWYQQTPGQGLQFLFEYFSETQRNKGNFPGRFSGRQFSNSRSEMNVSTLELGDSALYLCASSSQPSGRAYNEQFFGPGTRLTVL.

This sequence joins TRBV2 and TRBJ1-2; maybe TRBD1 (6 bases). Trimming shortened V by 6 bases and J by 2 bases, and 7 bases separated the two germline ends. The CDR3 consists of 12 residues. In germline, CDR1 is SNHLY, CDR2 FYNNEI. The CDR3 spells CASRGTNYGYTF. CDR3 DNA sequence: TGTGCCAGCAGAGGGACAAACTATGGCTACACCTTC.

V is TRBV19 and J is TRBJ1-2, with D possibly TRBD1 on 6 matching bases. Germline V gives CDR1 LNHDA, CDR2 SQIVND (reference sequence). V was clipped by 5 bases and J by 0 bases, with 16 bases between them. The CDR3 consists of 16 residues. The CDR3 here is CASSQKDRSSNYGYTF. The CDR3 nucleotides are TGTGCCAGTAGTCAGAAGGACAGATCTTCTAACTATGGCTACACCTTC.

The chain employs TRBV6-1 and TRBJ2-5; D possibly corresponds to TRBD2 (5 bases). V lost 1 base and J lost 9, with 18 bases in between. In germline, CDR1 is MNHNS, CDR2 SASEGT. This CDR3 contains 15 residues. DNA of the CDR3: TGTGCCAGCAGTGAAGAATACGGGGTGGCATGGGCCCAGTACTTC. This codes for CASSEEYGVAWAQYF.

This clone was picked up one time. The chain couples TRBV5-4 to TRBJ2-5; 7 bases line up with TRBD1. Germline CDR1 is SGHNT and CDR2 is YYREEE (reference sequence). The CDR3 covers 13 residues. V was clipped by 3 bases and J by 2 bases; unmatched bases: 1. The CDR3 region has the DNA TGTGCCAGCAGCTCACAGGGGCAAGAGACCCAGTACTTC. Translation: CASSSQGQETQYF. The full variable domain, its missing parts supplied by reference TRBV5-4 and TRBJ2-5, is ETGVTQSPTHLIKTRGQQVTLRCSSQSGHNTVSWYQQALGQGPQFIFQYYREEENGRGNFPPRFSGLQFPNYSSELNVNALELDDSALYLCASSSQGQETQYFGPGTRLLVL.

The sample holds a few counts of this clone. The CDR3 nucleotides are TGTGCCAGCAGAGGAGGTGGAGGACGGGGCACCGGGGAGCTGTTTTTT. Translation: CASRGGGGRGTGELFF. The genes are TRBV7-9 and TRBJ2-2; D might be TRBD2 (5 bases). The V end lost 6 bases, the J end lost 4 bases, and 18 bases lay between the germline ends. The germline CDR1 and CDR2 sequences are SEHNR and FQNEAQ (reference sequence). This CDR3 has 16 amino acids.

The V call is TRBV5-5, the J call TRBJ2-1, with 7 bases aligning to TRBD2. Germline CDR1 reads SGHKS; CDR2 reads YYEKEE (reference sequence). V gave up 3 bases and J gave up 0 bases; unmatched junction bases: 6. The CDR3 has 16 amino acids. The CDR3 DNA reads TGTGCCAGCAGCTATGAGCGGGATCTCTCCTACAATGAGCAGTTCTTC. As protein: CASSYERDLSYNEQFF.

The chain recombines TRBV10-2 with TRBJ1-1; D call uncertain. Between the trimmed V and J ends, which lost 4 bases and 1 base, there was a span of 10 bases. CDR1 and CDR2 from the germline V gene are WSHSY and SAAADI. There are 14 residues in the CDR3. CDR3 protein: CASSGISGNTEAFF. The CDR3 coding sequence is TGCGCCAGCAGTGGCATTAGTGGGAACACTGAAGCTTTCTTT.

V usage is TRBV7-8 and J usage is TRBJ2-3; TRBD2 agrees at 11 bases. The germline CDR1 and CDR2 sequences are SGHVS and FQNEAQ. V shed 0 bases, J shed 3 bases, and the junction held 5 bases outside the gene matches. The CDR3 is made up of 17 amino acids. The CDR3 DNA sequence: TGTGCCAGCAGCTTAGCAACTAGCGGGAGTTTTACAGATACGCAGTATTTT. Its translation: CASSLATSGSFTDTQYF.